This is a list of T cell receptor beta chains from one sample in a study of OX40 agonist ivuxolimab in advanced cancers. TCRdb keeps only in-frame clones here, not all; method: immunoSEQ multiplex PCR. Of under 45,000 clones in the sample, about 81% were seen once. The sample in question was CD4+ or CD8+ T cells sorted from blood, obtained in a trial of the OX40 agonist ivuxolimab. These receptors were obtained from an adult with an advanced solid tumor such as melanoma, head and neck, liver or kidney cancer. The CDR3 runs from the conserved cysteine through the conserved F or W. The order of the fields is J gene, clone size, D gene, V gene, CDR3 DNA, CDR3 protein. The D gene is left open where the match is weak. Only part of the rows carry a size: once, few, many, or a class if the clone is expanded.

TRBJ2-7	few	-	TRBV6-6	TGTGCCAGCGGTCCGTGGGCAGGGAACGAGCAGTACTTC	CASGPWAGNEQYF
TRBJ1-2	-	-	TRBV2	TGTGCCAGCGGGGACTATGGCTACACCTTC	CASGDYGYTF
TRBJ1-1	-	-	TRBV7-2	TGTGCCAGCAGCCTGCGGGGAACGAACACTGAAGCTTTCTTT	CASSLRGTNTEAFF
TRBJ1-2	-	TRBD1	TRBV27	TGTGCCAGCAGTTTAACTGCGGGAACAGGGGTTTCCTATGGCTACACCTTC	CASSLTAGTGVSYGYTF
TRBJ2-1	-	-	TRBV27	TGTGCCAGCAGTTTACTTAGCTCCTACAATGAGCAGTTCTTC	CASSLLSSYNEQFF
TRBJ2-7	-	-	TRBV2	TGTGCCAGCAGTGACCTGATTTTAGGACCCGAGCAGTACTTC	CASSDLILGPEQYF
TRBJ1-5	-	-	TRBV5-5	TGTGCCAGCAGACTACAGGGTAGCAATCAGCCCCAGCATTTT	CASRLQGSNQPQHF
TRBJ1-1	-	-	TRBV28	TGTGCCAGCACTGGACGGATGAACACTGAAGCTTTCTTT	CASTGRMNTEAFF
TRBJ1-5	-	TRBD1	TRBV29-1	TGCAGCGTTCGCGGGACAGGGGGCGGCAATCAGCCCCAGCATTTT	CSVRGTGGGNQPQHF
TRBJ2-4	-	TRBD2	TRBV10-1	TGCGCCAGCAGTGGCGGGAGAGGTAACATTCAGTACTTC	CASSGGRGNIQYF
TRBJ1-2	-	TRBD1	TRBV5-8	TGTGCCAGCAGCTCCCTGGACAGGCTTATCGGCTACACCTTC	CASSSLDRLIGYTF
TRBJ1-2	-	TRBD1	TRBV5-6	TGTGCCAGCAGCTCAGGGACAGATTATGGCTACACCTTC	CASSSGTDYGYTF
TRBJ1-6	-	TRBD1	TRBV7-9	TGTGCCAGCAGCCCCGCCTGGGGACAGGGGCCCCATAATTCACCCCTCCACTTT	CASSPAWGQGPHNSPLHF
TRBJ2-2	-	-	TRBV5-4	TGTGCCAGCAGTTACGGTACCGGGGAGCTGTTTTTT	CASSYGTGELFF
TRBJ2-7	-	TRBD1	TRBV13	TGTGCCAGCAGCTTAGAAGGGACAGAACACGAGCAGTACTTC	CASSLEGTEHEQYF
TRBJ2-1	-	TRBD2	TRBV5-1	TGCGCCAGCAGGCAAGACGGACTAGCGGGAGTCAATGAGCAGTTCTTC	CASRQDGLAGVNEQFF